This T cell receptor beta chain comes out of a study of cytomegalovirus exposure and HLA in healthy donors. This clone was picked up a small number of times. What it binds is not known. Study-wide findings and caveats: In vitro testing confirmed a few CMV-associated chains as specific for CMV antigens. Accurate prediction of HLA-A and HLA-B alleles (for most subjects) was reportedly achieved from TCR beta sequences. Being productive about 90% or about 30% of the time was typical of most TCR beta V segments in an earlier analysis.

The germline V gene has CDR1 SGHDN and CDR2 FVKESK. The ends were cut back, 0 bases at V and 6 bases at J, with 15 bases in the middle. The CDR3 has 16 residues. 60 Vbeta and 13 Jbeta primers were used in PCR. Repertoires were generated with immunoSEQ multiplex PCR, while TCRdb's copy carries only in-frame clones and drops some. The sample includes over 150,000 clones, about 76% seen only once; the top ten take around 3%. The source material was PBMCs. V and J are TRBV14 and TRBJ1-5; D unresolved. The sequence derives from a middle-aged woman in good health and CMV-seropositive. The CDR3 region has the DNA TGTGCCAGCAGCCAAGATGGGCAGAGTTGGATTCAGCCCCAGCATTTT. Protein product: CASSQDGQSWIQPQHF.